These 15 T cell receptor beta chains originate from one sample sequenced in a study of patients and donors after allogeneic stem cell transplantation. One entry per CDR3 protein results from TCRdb running MiXCR on the RT-PCR reads. Among approximately 430,000 distinct CDR3 sequences listed, around 15% were seen once. The sequenced material came from blood, either unsorted or a sorted T cell fraction (not recorded which). The receptors stem from a human donor who was either an allogeneic HSCT recipient or a stem cell or donor lymphocyte infusion donor (not recorded which). It is not recorded whose cells these are; they may come from a transplant donor.

V and J are TRBV24-1 and TRBJ1-5; D unresolved. Looked up from germline, CDR1 is KGHDR and CDR2 is SFDVKD. V shed 6 bases and J shed 1 base, with 15 bases lying between them. CDR3 length equals 16 residues. This chain's CDR3 is CATSSFQYSSNQPQHF. In nucleotides, the CDR3 is TGTGCCACCAGTTCCTTCCAGTATAGCAGCAATCAGCCCCAGCATTTT.

This clonotype has more than one count but fewer than ten. The chain links TRBV4-2 to TRBJ2-2; TRBD1 matches 7 bases. With V trimmed by 3 bases and J by 4 bases, 14 bases remained unmatched. CDR1 LGHNA and CDR2 YNFKEQ come from the germline V gene. The CDR3 runs 18 residues. The CDR3 nucleotides read TGTGCCAGCAGCCACCAACCTAACCCGACAGGGCTCACCGGGGAGCTGTTTTTT. Amino acids: CASSHQPNPTGLTGELFF.

This clonotype was seen only a few times. The rearrangement joins TRBV5-5 to TRBJ2-1, with 9 bases that match TRBD1. The CDR3 spans 16 residues. The germline V gene has CDR1 SGHKS and CDR2 YYEKEE (reference sequence). V lost 4 bases and J lost 1; bases outside the gene matches: 6. CDR3 amino acids: CASSTPGQGSYNEQFF. The CDR3 region has the DNA TGTGCCAGCAGCACGCCGGGACAGGGATCCTACAATGAGCAGTTCTTC.

Only a few counts were recorded for this clonotype. J is TRBJ1-4 and V is TRBV7-9; D perhaps matches TRBD1 (5 bases). The V and J ends lost 6 bases and 7 bases respectively, with 12 bases between them. The CDR3 contains 13 residues. CDR1 is SEHNR, CDR2 FQNEAQ, per germline (reference sequence). The CDR3 sequence: CASRISGAEKLFF. The DNA of the CDR3 is TGTGCCAGCAGAATATCCGGGGCTGAAAAACTGTTTTTT.

This clonotype was counted between two and nine times. This chain joins TRBV5-4 and TRBJ1-1; unclear D gene. CDR3 length: 13 amino acids. V was cut by 1 base and J by 7 bases, with 11 bases left in between. The V gene's germline CDR1 is SGHNT and CDR2 YYREEE (reference sequence). The CDR3 nucleotides read TGTGCCAGCAGCTTGTGGGATCGCGTTGAAGCTTTCTTT. Residues: CASSLWDRVEAFF. Filled out from reference TRBV5-4 and TRBJ1-1, the complete variable domain reads ETGVTQSPTHLIKTRGQQVTLRCSSQSGHNTVSWYQQALGQGPQFIFQYYREEENGRGNFPPRFSGLQFPNYSSELNVNALELDDSALYLCASSLWDRVEAFFGQGTRLTVV.

This clonotype was recorded a few times. The chain recombines TRBV24-1 with TRBJ2-5; TRBD1 matches at 9 bases. Germline V CDR1 and CDR2: KGHDR, SFDVKD. CDR3 length equals 17 residues. With 2 bases clipped from V and 2 bases from J, the junction kept 8 bases outside the gene matches. CDR3 nucleotide sequence: TGTGCCACCAGTGATTCTCGGGGACAGGGCGGTCAAGAGACCCAGTACTTC. Residues: CATSDSRGQGGQETQYF.

V is TRBV29-1 and J is TRBJ2-7; 7 bases are shared with TRBD1. Trimming took 3 bases from V and 2 from J; bases not matched to a gene: 1. Germline CDR1 is SQVTM and CDR2 is ANQGSEA. The CDR3 extends over 12 amino acids. In DNA form, the CDR3 reads TGCAGCGTTGAGACAGGGCCCTACGAGCAGTACTTC. This sequence encodes CSVETGPYEQYF.

The chain links TRBV5-1 to TRBJ1-1; D is possibly TRBD1 (6 bases). Trimming pared 2 bases from V and 4 bases from J, leaving 12 bases between. This CDR3 spans 14 amino acids. In germline, CDR1 is SGHRS, CDR2 YFSETQ. This CDR3 is CASSFGVGGTEAFF. Written as DNA, the CDR3 is TGCGCCAGCAGCTTTGGAGTAGGGGGCACTGAAGCTTTCTTT. The whole variable domain, filled in from reference TRBV5-1 and TRBJ1-1, reads KAGVTQTPRYLIKTRGQQVTLSCSPISGHRSVSWYQQTPGQGLQFLFEYFSETQRNKGNFPGRFSGRQFSNSRSEMNVSTLELGDSALYLCASSFGVGGTEAFFGQGTRLTVV.

This clonotype occurred many times. The chain couples TRBV10-3 to TRBJ2-7; weak D call: TRBD1 (6 bases). The CDR3 has 15 amino acids. Germline V lookup: CDR1 ENHRY, CDR2 SYGVKD. The V end was cut by 6 bases, the J end by 2 bases, with 17 bases between. The CDR3 spells CAISATGTLAYEQYF. As DNA, the CDR3 is TGTGCCATCAGCGCCACCGGGACATTAGCCTACGAGCAGTACTTC.

This clonotype was found many times. CDR3 sequence: CASSLASLGSPLHF. The DNA of the CDR3 is TGCGCCAGCAGCTTGGCCTCCTTAGGGTCACCCCTCCACTTT. This chain joins TRBV5-1 and TRBJ1-6, with D unresolved. The CDR3 extends over 14 amino acids. Germline assignment: CDR1 SGHRS and CDR2 YFSETQ. Deletions cut 0 bases from V and 10 bases from J, with 11 bases between.

The V call is TRBV9, the J call TRBJ2-6; tentative D call: TRBD1 (5 bases). CDR3 size: 16 residues. V lost 3 bases and J 2 bases, leaving 12 bases between the germline ends. The germline V gene has CDR1 SGDLS and CDR2 YYNGEE. This CDR3 reads CASSGVQDPGANVLTF. In DNA form, the CDR3 reads TGTGCCAGCAGCGGGGTACAGGATCCTGGGGCCAACGTCCTGACTTTC.

The V and J genes are TRBV20-1 and TRBJ1-6, with 7 bases lining up with TRBD1. The germline V gene encodes CDR1 DFQATT and CDR2 SNEGSKA (reference sequence). V was clipped by 5 bases and J by 4 bases; unmatched bases: 14. The CDR3 is 17 residues long. In DNA form, the CDR3 reads TGCAGTGCTTGGGAGGGGAGGACAGGAGGGTATAATTCACCCCTCCACTTT. It encodes CSAWEGRTGGYNSPLHF.

A few counts support this clonotype. This rearrangement joins TRBV2 to TRBJ2-5; 7 bases are shared with TRBD2. Germline loops: CDR1 SNHLY, CDR2 FYNNEI. This CDR3 is 15 amino acids long. The V segment lost 7 bases and the J segment 4 bases; nucleotides outside the gene matches: 12. In DNA, the CDR3 is TGTGCCAGCACCCTTAACGGGGGGATAGGAGAGACCCAGTACTTC. It translates to CASTLNGGIGETQYF.

The chain is built from TRBV5-1 and TRBJ2-3, with D possibly TRBD2 on 5 matching bases. CDR3 length: 14 amino acids. CDR1 SGHRS and CDR2 YFSETQ come from the germline V gene. Trimming left V 10 bases short and J 2 bases short, with 17 bases between. The CDR3 sequence is CASSERPLTDTQYF. The CDR3 DNA follows: TGCGCCTCAAGTGAGCGGCCCCTCACAGATACGCAGTATTTT.

The chain is built from TRBV6-1 and TRBJ2-7, with 9 bases that match TRBD1. The CDR3 has 15 amino acids. Per the germline V gene, CDR1 is MNHNS and CDR2 is SASEGT. The junction had 9 bases not matched to a gene; V was cut back by 7 bases and J by 2 bases. CDR3 nucleotide sequence: TGTGCCAGCACCAAAACCGGGACAGGGACCTACGAGCAGTACTTC. Translating gives CASTKTGTGTYEQYF.